The present entry profiles one TCR beta chain with its context. What it binds is unknown. Only in-frame clones appear in the TCRdb table, and some are missing; sequencing was by immunoSEQ multiplex PCR. The table lists around 64,000 clones, 87% of them singletons. The data derive from a study of Tregs in tolerant kidney transplant recipients. Study-wide results and limits: Biological reproducibility was not directly addressed, but technical replication error appeared minimal.

Related graft donors supplied nonmyeloablative bone marrow transplants, and mixed chimerism was transient. Unmatched junction bases numbered 3, after V lost 5 bases and J lost 6 bases. Germline values: CDR1 KGHSH, CDR2 LQKENI. The CDR3 consists of 14 residues. The sequence was obtained from a human patient who received a combined kidney and bone marrow transplant. Some T cells may arise from the graft donor. The sequencing used CD4+ T cells from blood (PBMCs), collected 6 months after the transplant. The V call is TRBV18, the J call TRBJ2-1; 11 nucleotides agree with TRBD1. The CDR3 DNA is TGTGCCAGCTCAACAGGGACAGGGGGCAATGAGCAGTTCTTC. Its translation: CASSTGTGGNEQFF.